The rows below give T cell receptor beta chains drawn from one sample of a study of identical twins. MiXCR, applied by TCRdb to the 5' RACE reads, yields one record per CDR3 protein. The sample has under 800,000 distinct CDR3 sequences; 20% to 25% are singletons. These same data were also listed under a study on T cells expressing NK-cell markers.

The sequencing sample was made of PBMCs. The origin of the receptors is a woman aged 18-29 years in good health. The CDR3 runs from the conserved cysteine through the conserved F or W. Each record gives: D gene, clone size, J gene, V gene, CDR3 protein, CDR3 DNA. D genes are given only for firm matches. Clone size is given for some rows only: seen once, a few or many times, or a class if the clone is expanded.

D: TRBD2
size: .
J: TRBJ2-1
V: TRBV14
CDR3: CASSLGTSGRDEQFF
DNA: TGTGCCAGCAGCCTCGGGACTAGCGGGAGGGATGAGCAGTTCTTC

D: .
size: .
J: TRBJ1-2
V: TRBV12-3/TRBV12-4
CDR3: CASGYGNYGYTF
DNA: TGTGCCAGCGGGTATGGGAACTATGGCTACACCTTC

D: .
size: .
J: TRBJ2-5
V: TRBV29-1
CDR3: CSVASTELGETQYF
DNA: TGCAGCGTTGCCTCGACAGAGCTAGGGGAGACCCAGTACTTC

D: .
size: many
J: TRBJ2-1
V: TRBV25-1
CDR3: CASSEYKGNEQFF
DNA: TGTGCCAGCAGTGAATATAAGGGTAATGAGCAGTTCTTC

D: .
size: .
J: TRBJ2-3
V: TRBV11-2
CDR3: CASSLFGRLTDTQYF
DNA: TGTGCCAGCAGCTTGTTCGGGCGGCTCACAGATACGCAGTATTTT

D: .
size: few
J: TRBJ2-5
V: TRBV20-1
CDR3: CSADHSDSSTQYF
DNA: TGCAGTGCTGACCACTCGGACTCCTCGACCCAGTACTTC

D: .
size: .
J: TRBJ2-5
V: TRBV20-1
CDR3: CSAMTGRLKTQYF
DNA: TGCAGTGCTATGACAGGACGTTTGAAGACCCAGTACTTC

D: TRBD2
size: .
J: TRBJ2-7
V: TRBV7-9
CDR3: CASSRERGEQYF
DNA: TGTGCCAGCAGCCGCGAGCGGGGGGAGCAGTACTTC

D: TRBD1
size: few
J: TRBJ1-5
V: TRBV5-5
CDR3: CASSQTGGGGQPQHF
DNA: TGTGCCAGCAGCCAGACAGGGGGCGGGGGTCAGCCCCAGCATTTT

D: .
size: few
J: TRBJ1-2
V: TRBV7-9
CDR3: CASSLDTGSYTF
DNA: TGTGCCAGCAGCTTAGATACAGGGAGCTACACCTTC

D: TRBD1
size: .
J: TRBJ2-7
V: TRBV7-2
CDR3: CASSQGVGRYEQYF
DNA: TGTGCCAGCAGTCAGGGGGTAGGGAGATACGAGCAGTACTTC

D: .
size: few
J: TRBJ2-6
V: TRBV7-9
CDR3: CASSTHAGLGANVLTF
DNA: TGTGCCAGCAGCACCCACGCGGGGCTCGGGGCCAACGTCCTGACTTTC

D: .
size: many
J: TRBJ2-3
V: TRBV5-1
CDR3: CASSLVRSGDTDTQYF
DNA: TGCGCCAGCAGCTTGGTAAGGTCAGGGGATACAGATACGCAGTATTTT

D: .
size: .
J: TRBJ1-2
V: TRBV6-6
CDR3: CASGGTANYGYTF
DNA: TGTGCCAGCGGGGGAACAGCGAACTATGGCTACACCTTC

D: .
size: .
J: TRBJ1-4
V: TRBV25-1
CDR3: CASSLEGGGSEKLFF
DNA: TGTGCCAGCAGTTTGGAAGGGGGTGGTAGTGAAAAACTGTTTTTT